This T cell receptor (beta chain) was found in a study of CXCR3-negative and CXCR3-positive naive CD8 T cells. As to this clonotype: The antigen is unknown.

The V gene's germline CDR1 is MNHEY and CDR2 SVGAGI. This CDR3 contains 15 residues. Libraries of TRB cDNA were made by 5' RACE and carried UMIs. TCRdb re-called the 5' RACE reads, yielding one record per CDR3 amino acid sequence without DNA. The sample data list around 140,000 distinct CDR3 sequences. General study findings and limits: Memory, not naive, CXCR3-negative and CXCR3-positive cells differed in TRBV-TRBJ usage.

This receptor was obtained from a human donor in good health. Some clones in this sample may be carry-over from other donors' samples. This chain joins TRBV6-5 and TRBJ2-7; TCRdb proposes TRBD1, but this gene call is untestable without DNA. Sequencing was performed on naive CXCR3- CD8+ T cells from blood. Regarding subset: CD45RO-CCR7+CD27+CD95- naive CD8+ T cells lacking CXCR3 (TNR3-). This CDR3 is CASSYQTGEDYEQYF.